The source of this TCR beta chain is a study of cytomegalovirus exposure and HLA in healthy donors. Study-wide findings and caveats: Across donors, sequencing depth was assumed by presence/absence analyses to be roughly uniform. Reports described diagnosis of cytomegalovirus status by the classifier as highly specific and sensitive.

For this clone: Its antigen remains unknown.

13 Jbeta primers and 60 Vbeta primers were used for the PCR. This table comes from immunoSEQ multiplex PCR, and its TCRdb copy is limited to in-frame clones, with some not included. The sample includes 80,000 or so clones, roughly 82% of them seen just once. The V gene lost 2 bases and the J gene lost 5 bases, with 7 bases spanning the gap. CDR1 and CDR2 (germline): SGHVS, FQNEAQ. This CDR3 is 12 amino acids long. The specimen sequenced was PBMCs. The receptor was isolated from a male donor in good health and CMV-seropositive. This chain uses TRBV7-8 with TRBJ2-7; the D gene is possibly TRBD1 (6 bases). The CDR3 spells CASSLNRDEQYF. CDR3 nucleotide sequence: TGTGCCAGCAGCTTAAACAGGGACGAGCAGTACTTC.